Shown below are 16 T cell receptor beta chains from a single sample sequenced in a study of OX40 agonist ivuxolimab in advanced cancers. The assay was immunoSEQ multiplex PCR, and TCRdb's table has in-frame clones only and misses some. The data contain thousands of clones, around 93% of them seen just once; the ten biggest clones take up 9.5% to 12%. Material: CD4+ or CD8+ T cells sorted from blood, obtained in a trial of the OX40 agonist ivuxolimab. The receptors were sampled from an adult with an advanced solid tumor such as melanoma, head and neck, liver or kidney cancer.

The DNA for the CDR3 is TGTGCCAGCAGGAGCGGCTCCTACGAGCAGTACTTC. It is translated as CASRSGSYEQYF. The gene calls are TRBV2 and TRBJ2-7; maybe TRBD2 (5 bases). The CDR3 totals 12 residues. Germline loops: CDR1 SNHLY, CDR2 FYNNEI. V shed 6 bases and J shed 0 bases, with 6 bases lying between them.

The chain combines TRBV6-5 with TRBJ2-5; D is unclear. Germline V gives CDR1 MNHEY, CDR2 SVGAGI. The CDR3 loop spans 13 amino acids. V was cut by 6 bases and J by 3 bases, with 11 bases left in between. CDR3 sequence (DNA): TGTGCCAGCAGATCCCGGGCCAAAGAGACCCAGTACTTC. Encoded protein: CASRSRAKETQYF.

This clone was seen a single time. The rearrangement joins TRBV6-5 to TRBJ1-4; D is possibly TRBD1 (5 bases). This CDR3 region has 15 residues. Trimming removed 6 bases at V and 11 bases at J, with 22 bases between. Germline-derived CDR1 and CDR2 are MNHEY and SVGAGI. The CDR3 DNA follows: TGTGCCAGCAGCCTTCAGCGGGGGGAGCCCCTGAAACTGTTTTTT. It is translated as CASSLQRGEPLKLFF.

The chain links TRBV2 to TRBJ2-6; D not resolved. The CDR3 totals 18 residues. The germline gives CDR1 SNHLY, CDR2 FYNNEI. V lost 8 bases to trimming and J lost 4 bases, with 24 bases between them. The CDR3 is CASRSLPGLSSGANVLTF. In nucleotides, the CDR3 is TGTGCCAGCCGTTCTCTGCCAGGATTATCCTCCGGGGCCAACGTCCTGACTTTC.

The gene calls are TRBV7-2 and TRBJ2-1, with D hard to call. Germline assignment: CDR1 SGHTA and CDR2 FQGNSA. CDR3 length: 14 amino acids. The V and J ends lost 2 bases and 6 bases respectively, with 11 bases between them. CDR3 region: CASSLIIAVNEQFF. For the CDR3, the DNA is TGTGCCAGCAGCTTAATTATAGCTGTCAATGAGCAGTTCTTC. Using reference TRBV7-2 and TRBJ2-1 for the parts outside the CDR3, the full variable domain is GAGVSQSPSNKVTEKGKDVELRCDPISGHTALYWYRQSLGQGLEFLIYFQGNSAPDKSGLPSDRFSAERTGGSVSTLTIQRTQQEDSAVYLCASSLIIAVNEQFFGPGTRLTVL.

This chain joins TRBV5-6 and TRBJ1-1; possibly TRBD1 for D (5 bases). V was cut by 4 bases and J by 5 bases, with 18 bases left in between. Germline CDR1 reads SGHDT; CDR2 reads YYEEEE. The CDR3 is 15 amino acids. CDR3 region: CASSRQRGSVTEAFF. The CDR3 coding sequence is TGTGCCAGCAGCCGACAGCGGGGAAGTGTGACTGAAGCTTTCTTT.

The V and J genes are TRBV18 and TRBJ2-5, with 11 bases identical to TRBD1. The J call may be mistaken, given a closer DNA end match to TRBJ2-7. The germline CDR1 and CDR2 sequences are KGHSH and LQKENI. This CDR3 spans 15 amino acids. CDR3 amino acids: CASSPDRGRGYEQYF. For the CDR3, the DNA is TGTGCCAGCTCCCCGGACAGGGGGCGGGGGTACGAGCAGTACTTC.

This sequence joins TRBV28 and TRBJ2-1; D call uncertain. Between the trimmed V and J ends, which lost 6 bases and 9 bases, there was a span of 9 bases. The CDR3 loop spans 11 amino acids. The germline CDR1 and CDR2 sequences are MDHEN and SYDVKM. CDR3 sequence: CASSVKFEQFF. The CDR3 DNA is TGTGCCAGCAGCGTTAAGTTTGAGCAGTTCTTC.

This chain's CDR3 is CASSATGTNYGYTF. For the CDR3, the DNA is TGTGCCAGCAGCGCGACAGGGACTAACTATGGCTACACCTTC. This chain connects TRBV7-2 to TRBJ1-2, with TRBD1 identical over 7 bases. Germline values: CDR1 SGHTA, CDR2 FQGNSA. Trimming cost V 5 bases and J 0 bases; bases outside gene matches: 3. The CDR3 runs to 14 residues.

The chain combines TRBV4-2 with TRBJ2-1; D is unclear. V dropped 0 bases and J dropped 6 bases, with 12 bases sitting between them. Germline CDR1 LGHNA, CDR2 YNFKEQ. CDR3 length equals 15 residues. CDR3: CASSQDSSRGNEQFF. The CDR3 bases are TGTGCCAGCAGCCAAGATTCGTCTAGAGGCAATGAGCAGTTCTTC.

The J gene is TRBJ1-1, the V gene TRBV18; D unclear. V lost 2 bases and J lost 3, with 4 bases in between. Germline V gene data show CDR1 as KGHSH and CDR2 as LQKENI. This CDR3 has 12 residues. CDR3 residues: CASSPGDTEAFF. DNA for the CDR3: TGTGCCAGCTCACCAGGAGACACTGAAGCTTTCTTT.

This clone showed up just once. This chain joins TRBV14 and TRBJ2-1, with D hard to call. Trimming removed 5 bases from V and 3 bases from J, with 8 bases in between. Germline V CDR1 and CDR2: SGHDN, FVKESK. The CDR3 has 13 amino acids. As DNA, the CDR3 is TGTGCCAGCAGCTTCGACTTCTACAATGAGCAGTTCTTC. This codes for CASSFDFYNEQFF.

The chain links TRBV14 to TRBJ2-2, with D tentatively TRBD2 (5 bases). Germline V gives CDR1 SGHDN, CDR2 FVKESK. Trimming shortened V by 2 bases and J by 5 bases, and 9 bases separated the two germline ends. The CDR3 sequence is 14 residues long. CDR3 DNA: TGTGCCAGCAGCCAAACCAGGAGGACCGGGGAGCTGTTTTTT. Protein: CASSQTRRTGELFF. The complete variable domain, with remaining parts taken from reference TRBV14 and TRBJ2-2, reads EAGVTQFPSHSVIEKGQTVTLRCDPISGHDNLYWYRRVMGKEIKFLLHFVKESKQDESGMPNNRFLAERTGGTYSTLKVQPAELEDSGVYFCASSQTRRTGELFFGEGSRLTVL.

CDR3 nucleotide sequence: TGTGCCAGCAGCTTAGATGCCATGGCGGGAGGGCAAGAGACCCAGTACTTC. Encoded protein: CASSLDAMAGGQETQYF. The rearrangement links TRBV11-2 to TRBJ2-5; TRBD2 aligns across 9 bases. CDR3 length: 17 residues. Germline lookup yields CDR1 SGHAT and CDR2 FQNNGV. V lost 0 bases to trimming and J lost 2 bases; unmatched junction nucleotides: 7. Full variable domain (outside the CDR3, taken from reference TRBV11-2 and TRBJ2-5): EAGVAQSPRYKIIEKRQSVAFWCNPISGHATLYWYQQILGQGPKLLIQFQNNGVVDDSQLPKDRFSAERLKGVDSTLKIQPAKLEDSAVYLCASSLDAMAGGQETQYFGPGTRLLVL.

The chain recombines TRBV10-2 with TRBJ2-7; TRBD2 matches 8 bases. The CDR3 is made up of 17 amino acids. V lost 5 bases, J lost 2 bases, and 14 bases stayed unmatched. Germline CDR1 and CDR2: WSHSY and SAAADI. The CDR3 loop reads CASSRGSSGLGPYEQYF. CDR3 bases: TGCGCCAGCAGTCGAGGGTCTAGCGGGCTCGGTCCCTACGAGCAGTACTTC.

The chain combines TRBV28 with TRBJ2-7, with 7 bases that match TRBD1. CDR3 size: 14 residues. Per the germline V gene, CDR1 is MDHEN and CDR2 is SYDVKM. J was trimmed by 0 bases and V by 5 bases; bases with no gene match: 4. The CDR3 DNA sequence: TGTGCCAGCAGTCTTGGGACAGTCTCCTACGAGCAGTACTTC. As protein: CASSLGTVSYEQYF.